The entry that follows covers one TCR beta chain sequence. Its target is not known. The study recruited healthy Caucasian donors from Russia who were aged roughly 6 to 90. These data come from a study of blood T cells in healthy people across ages. The CDR3 runs to 18 residues. Trimming shortened V by 8 bases and J by 0 bases, and 20 bases separated the two germline ends. Germline V gene data show CDR1 as MNHEY and CDR2 as SVGEGT. A J-beta primer mix and a sample-barcoded 5' primer were used in a second PCR of about 6 to 12 cycles. In TCRdb, the 5' RACE reads were re-called with MiXCR into one record per CDR3 protein. Of 900,000 to 950,000 distinct CDR3 sequences listed, about 28% are singletons. Study-wide results and limits: While age rose, TCR beta diversity per million T cells dropped in a roughly linear way. Relative to aged donors, long-lived donors carried more naive CD4+ cells and displayed higher diversity.

The same specimen was also included in a second study, on T cells of mothers and their children.

The sequence was obtained from a middle-aged woman in good health. Specimen: blood. The chain recombines TRBV6-2 or TRBV6-3 with TRBJ1-6; tentative D call: TRBD1 (5 bases). The CDR3 is CASVAGAGQSSYNSPLHF. CDR3 in DNA: TGTGCCAGCGTCGCCGGGGCAGGTCAAAGCTCCTATAATTCACCCCTCCACTTT.